This TCR beta chain was captured by sequencing in a study of blood T cell repertoires in COVID-19. The CDR3 consists of 16 residues. Trimming cost V 4 bases and J 3 bases, with 19 bases left between them. Looked up from germline, CDR1 is SGHTS and CDR2 is YDEGEE. Authors' data handling: Estimation of nucleated cell counts was performed using reference gene primer amplification. The data were produced by immunoSEQ multiplex PCR, yet TCRdb's version contains in-frame clones alone and is incomplete. V, J and clone size reflect that table, while D and trimming were determined from the DNA. The sample shows 330,000 or so clones, roughly nine tenths of them seen only once.

The clonotype was recovered from a woman aged 55 to 70 with COVID-19, enrolled during active disease. This sequence joins TRBV5-8 and TRBJ1-1; D possibly corresponds to TRBD1 (5 bases). The sequenced material came from peripheral blood. The DNA of the CDR3 is TGTGCCAGCAGCCTCATAAAAGACAGAGCCGACACTGAAGCTTTCTTT. Encoded protein: CASSLIKDRADTEAFF.